These 4 T cell receptor gamma chains came from one sample sequenced in a study of Vδ1+ human thymocytes. Study-wide results and caveats: Thymic TRG and TRD repertoires appeared highly polyclonal, with Gaussian CDR3 length distributions.

No antigen has been identified for these receptors. The template was reverse-transcribed extracted RNA. The CDR3 regions were amplified by multiplex PCR from V-gene primers to a constant-region primer. TCRdb reanalysed the multiplex PCR reads with CATT. The profile shows approximately 25,000 gamma-chain clones, around a fifth of them singletons. The sample was Vdelta1+ gamma-delta thymocytes from the thymus. Subset in this sample: FACS-sorted CD3+ TCRalphabeta- TCRVdelta1+ TCRVdelta2- thymocytes. The receptors derive from a boy in the first two years of life who had congenital heart surgery.

The chain recombines TRGV8 with TRGJP2. J gave up 2 bases and V 5 bases, and 5 bases lay outside the gene matches. The germline CDR1 and CDR2 sequences are VENAVY and YDSYNSRV. The CDR3 has 14 residues. In DNA form, the CDR3 reads TGTGCCACCTGGGCAAACAGTAGTGATTGGATCAAGACGTTT. It specifies CATWANSSDWIKTF.

The chain couples TRGV3 to TRGJ1 or TRGJ2. CDR1 VTNTFY and CDR2 YDVSTARD come from the germline V gene (reference sequence). V lost 1 base to trimming and J lost 2 bases; unmatched junction nucleotides: 14. CDR3 length equals 17 residues. In nucleotides, the CDR3 is TGTGCCACCTGGGACAGCGAAATGTCCCGTCATTATTATAAGAAACTCTTT. Translation: CATWDSEMSRHYYKKLF.

V and J are TRGV9 and TRGJ1 or TRGJ2. Germline-derived CDR1 and CDR2 are GITISATS and ISYDGTV (reference sequence). CDR3 length: 14 amino acids. The J segment lost 7 bases and the V segment lost 2 bases, leaving 11 bases of the junction unmatched. CDR3 DNA: TGTGCCTTGTGGGAGGGACCGCCTCCCTATAAGAAACTCTTT. Encoded protein: CALWEGPPPYKKLF.

V gene TRGV9 combines with J gene TRGJ1 or TRGJ2. CDR1 GITISATS and CDR2 ISYDGTV come from the germline V gene (reference sequence). V shed 2 bases and J 0 bases; nucleotides not matched to a gene: 7. This CDR3 contains 15 residues. CDR3 sequence (DNA): TGTGCCTTGTGGGAGGGCCCCTGGAATTATTATAAGAAACTCTTT. It specifies CALWEGPWNYYKKLF.